This T cell receptor beta chain was sequenced during a study of blood T cells in healthy people across ages (dated by TCRdb to about 2015). For the study in its entirety: In model experiments, template switching captured roughly one uniquely barcoded TCR beta cDNA molecule for every two T cells. The donors were divided into four age groups: young (average around 17 years), middle-aged (over 35), aged (approximately 62) and long-lived (roughly 86). Donors of different ages were randomly distributed across sequencing lanes to avoid experimental bias. Two additional independent replicas of 1 million unique cDNA reads from the same blood draw were analyzed for two donors (one aged 18 to 30 and one aged 80 or older). Using deep sequencing normalized with unique cDNA molecular identifiers, the study measured how TCR beta repertoire diversity changes with age.

Paper-wide results and their limitations: Compared with the aged group, more naive CD4+ T cells, fewer expanded clones and increased TCR diversity were shown by the long-lived group, suggesting age selection. The CMV infection status of donors was not known, potentially confounding age-related changes in expanded clonotypes. Estimates of total diversity based on one million sequenced T cells were regarded as lower bounds and as underestimates. The percentage of naive T cells measured by flow cytometry correlated strongly with observed TCR beta diversity. Observed TCR beta diversity per million T cells fell roughly linearly with age, and a significant reduction was already apparent by age roughly 41. Because profiling used bulk unsorted PBMCs, naive and antigen-experienced compartments could not be compared conclusively.

Systemically healthy Caucasian individuals from Russia, some 38 in total and aged roughly 6 to 95 years, were included as donors. Each donor gave 8 to 10 milliliters of peripheral blood, collected into EDTA-treated Vacutainer tubes. PBMCs were isolated by Ficoll-Paque density-gradient centrifugation, with at least 7 million obtained per sample. Trizol reagent was used to extract total RNA from the PBMCs, yielding at least 5.5 micrograms per sample. For every donor, an aliquot of PBMCs went through flow cytometry to measure the percentages of naive CD45RAhigh/CD27high T cells. Receptor amplification or capture employed 5' RACE. The instrument given in TCRdb is Illumina HiSeq 2500. A second PCR of about 6 to 11 cycles was performed with a sample-barcoded 5' primer and a J-beta primer mix. A unique molecular identifier was introduced onto each TCR beta cDNA molecule by a template-switch 5' adaptor carrying 12 random nucleotides. At least 2.5 million CDR3-containing paired-end reads were obtained from each sample. All of the RNA was converted into first-strand cDNA using the Mint cDNA synthesis kit, with a TRBC-specific oligonucleotide serving as the primer. Following uracil-DNA glycosylase treatment, a first 18-cycle PCR with universal primers M1SS and BC2_uni_R was performed on all cDNA. The published analysis was carried out like this. Normalization of each sample was performed by random selection of 1 million high-quality reads, each carrying a distinct molecular identifier. Instead of being binned into consensus sequences, reads with shared molecular identifiers were discarded. MiTCR, run with a Q25 quality threshold and the strictest error-elimination algorithm, handled CDR3 identification, clonotype clustering and error correction. A nonparametric unseen species model with Euler transformation was used to estimate a lower bound on total TCR beta diversity. The public reads were quality trimmed at Q25 with fastp and then assembled into clones with MiXCR by TCRdb, keeping productive beta chains. For every CDR3 protein sequence, its rows merge into one entry that carries the most common genes and DNA. The V and J calls, along with clone size, are taken from TCRdb and not from the paper's own processing. The sample table contains over a million distinct CDR3 sequences; only one count was recorded for roughly 45% of them. Of the sample, under 20% is held by the ten largest clones.

This clonotype was observed a few times. Its antigen target is currently unknown. Qualities for individual bases were not recorded, and no much larger clone is one base off. The specimen was blood. This clonotype was obtained from an older woman in good health.

CDR3 loop: CASSQDGVRGDQPQHF. The nucleotide sequence reads as follows: TGTGCCAGCAGCCAAGATGGCGTCAGGGGCGATCAGCCCCAGCATTTT. This receptor chain uses TRBV3-1 and TRBJ1-5; the D gene is perhaps TRBD1, on 6 matching bases. The CDR3 measures 16 amino acids from cysteine to phenylalanine. The CDR3 DNA has 48 bases and is translated from base 1. V was cut back by 0 bases and J by 5 bases, leaving a gap of 14 bases between them. Via the germline V gene (reference sequence), CDR1 is LGHDT and CDR2 YNNKEL.